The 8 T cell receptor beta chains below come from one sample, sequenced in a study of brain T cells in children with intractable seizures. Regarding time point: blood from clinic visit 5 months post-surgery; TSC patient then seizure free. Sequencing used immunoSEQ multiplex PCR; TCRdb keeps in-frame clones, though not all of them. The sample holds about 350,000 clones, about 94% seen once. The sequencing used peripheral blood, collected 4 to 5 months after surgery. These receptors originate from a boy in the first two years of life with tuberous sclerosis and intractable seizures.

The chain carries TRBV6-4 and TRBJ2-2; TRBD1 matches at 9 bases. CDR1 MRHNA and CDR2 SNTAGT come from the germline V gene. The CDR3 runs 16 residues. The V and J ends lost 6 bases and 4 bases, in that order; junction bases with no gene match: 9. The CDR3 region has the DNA TGTGCCAGCAGCCCCAGACAGGGGGTGACCACCGGGGAGCTGTTTTTT. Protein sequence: CASSPRQGVTTGELFF.

CDR3 DNA: TGTGCCAGCAGCGGGGGCGACAGGGGAGGGGACCTTAATAATTCACCCCTCCACTTT. Amino acid sequence: CASSGGDRGGDLNNSPLHF. This chain links TRBV27 with TRBJ1-6, with 8 bases identical to TRBD1. The CDR3 consists of 19 residues. Germline V lookup: CDR1 MNHEY, CDR2 SMNVEV (reference sequence). The ends lost 6 bases at V and 5 bases at J; junction bases unmatched: 18.

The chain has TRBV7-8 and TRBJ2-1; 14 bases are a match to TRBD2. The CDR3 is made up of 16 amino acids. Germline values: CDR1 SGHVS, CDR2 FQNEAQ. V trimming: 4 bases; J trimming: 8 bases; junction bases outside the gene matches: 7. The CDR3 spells CASSSRVTSGRDEQFF. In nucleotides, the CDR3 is TGTGCCAGCAGCTCCCGGGTGACTAGCGGGAGGGATGAGCAGTTCTTC.

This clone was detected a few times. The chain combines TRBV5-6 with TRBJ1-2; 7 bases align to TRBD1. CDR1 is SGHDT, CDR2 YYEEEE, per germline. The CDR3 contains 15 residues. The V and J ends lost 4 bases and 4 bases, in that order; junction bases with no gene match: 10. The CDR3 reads CASSSHRRQGYGYTF. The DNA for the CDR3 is TGTGCCAGCAGCAGCCACCGCCGACAGGGCTATGGCTACACCTTC. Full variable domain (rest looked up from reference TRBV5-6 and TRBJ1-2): DAGVTQSPTHLIKTRGQQVTLRCSPKSGHDTVSWYQQALGQGPQFIFQYYEEEERQRGNFPDRFSGHQFPNYSSELNVNALLLGDSALYLCASSSHRRQGYGYTFGSGTRLTVV.

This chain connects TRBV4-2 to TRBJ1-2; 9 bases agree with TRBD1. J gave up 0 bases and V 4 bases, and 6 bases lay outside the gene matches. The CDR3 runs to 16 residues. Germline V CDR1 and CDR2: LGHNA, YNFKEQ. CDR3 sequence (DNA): TGTGCCAGCAGCCGGGACAGGGATCGGGCTAACTATGGCTACACCTTC. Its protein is CASSRDRDRANYGYTF.

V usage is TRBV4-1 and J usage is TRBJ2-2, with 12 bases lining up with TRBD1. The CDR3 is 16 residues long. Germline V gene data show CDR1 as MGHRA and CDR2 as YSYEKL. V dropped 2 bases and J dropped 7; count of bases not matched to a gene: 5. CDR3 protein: CASSQQGQGANGELFF. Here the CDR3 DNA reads TGCGCCAGCAGCCAACAGGGACAGGGGGCGAACGGGGAGCTGTTTTTT.

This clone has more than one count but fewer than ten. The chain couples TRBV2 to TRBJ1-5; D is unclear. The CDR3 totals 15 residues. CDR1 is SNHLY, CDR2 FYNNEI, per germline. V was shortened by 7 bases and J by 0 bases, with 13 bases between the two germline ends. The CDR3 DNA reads TGTGCCAGCACCGATGAGGTGAATAGCAATCAGCCCCAGCATTTT. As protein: CASTDEVNSNQPQHF. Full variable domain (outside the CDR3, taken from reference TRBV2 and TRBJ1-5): EPEVTQTPSHQVTQMGQEVILRCVPISNHLYFYWYRQILGQKVEFLVSFYNNEISEKSEIFDDQFSVERPDGSNFTLKIRSTKLEDSAMYFCASTDEVNSNQPQHFGDGTRLSIL.

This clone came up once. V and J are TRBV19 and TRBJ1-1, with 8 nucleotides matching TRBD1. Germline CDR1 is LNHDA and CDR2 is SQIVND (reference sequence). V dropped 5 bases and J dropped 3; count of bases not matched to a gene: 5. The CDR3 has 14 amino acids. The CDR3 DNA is TGTGCCAGTAGTCCCAGGGGGCTGTACACTGAAGCTTTCTTT. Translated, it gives CASSPRGLYTEAFF.